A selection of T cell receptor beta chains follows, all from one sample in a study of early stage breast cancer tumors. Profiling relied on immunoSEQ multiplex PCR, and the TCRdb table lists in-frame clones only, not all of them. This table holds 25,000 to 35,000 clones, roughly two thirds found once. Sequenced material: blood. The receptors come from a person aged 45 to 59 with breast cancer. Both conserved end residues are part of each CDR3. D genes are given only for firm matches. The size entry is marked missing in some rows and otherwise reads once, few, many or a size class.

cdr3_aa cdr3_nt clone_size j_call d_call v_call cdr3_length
CASSLSGGSGANVLTF TGTGCCAGCAGCTTATCAGGGGGTTCTGGGGCCAACGTCCTGACTTTC - TRBJ2-6 TRBD1 TRBV7-3 16
CASTTGAYYEQYF TGTGCCAGCACGACGGGGGCCTACTACGAGCAGTACTTC - TRBJ2-7 - TRBV6-1 13
CASSGTAGLQAFF TGTGCCAGCAGTGGAACTGCGGGCCTTCAAGCTTTCTTT - TRBJ1-1 - TRBV2 13
CASSIRDSAYEQYF TGTGCCAGCAGCATTCGGGACAGCGCCTACGAGCAGTACTTC - TRBJ2-7 TRBD1 TRBV5-6 14
CACQDRAPGEQYF TGTGCCTGCCAGGACAGGGCCCCGGGAGAGCAGTACTTC - TRBJ2-7 TRBD1 TRBV30 13
CASSPEIGYGYTF TGCGCCAGCAGCCCGGAGATAGGCTATGGCTACACCTTC - TRBJ1-2 - TRBV5-1 13
CASSLGSSSGNTGELFF TGCGCCAGCAGCTTGGGTAGTTCTAGCGGGAACACCGGGGAGCTGTTTTTT - TRBJ2-2 TRBD2 TRBV5-1 17
CASSMSDRAGGGYTF TGTGCCAGTAGTATGAGTGACAGGGCAGGTGGTGGCTACACCTTC - TRBJ1-2 TRBD1 TRBV19 15
CASSLGDSSGNTIYF TGTGCCAGTAGTCTAGGGGACAGCTCTGGAAACACCATATATTTT - TRBJ1-3 TRBD1 TRBV19 15
CAISESRGEGGYTF TGTGCCATCAGTGAGTCGAGAGGGGAAGGTGGCTACACCTTC - TRBJ1-2 - TRBV10-3 14
CASSFGTGGIDEQFF TGTGCCAGCAGCTTCGGGACAGGGGGCATCGATGAGCAGTTCTTC - TRBJ2-1 TRBD1 TRBV7-2 15
CASSVGPFYEQYF TGTGCCAGCAGCGTAGGGCCCTTCTACGAGCAGTACTTC - TRBJ2-7 - TRBV9 13
CASSMRDLSNQPQHF TGTGCCAGTAGTATGCGAGACCTTAGCAATCAGCCCCAGCATTTT - TRBJ1-5 - TRBV19 15
CASSLVLAGDFTDTQYF TGCGCCAGCAGCTTGGTGCTAGCGGGAGATTTTACAGATACGCAGTATTTT - TRBJ2-3 TRBD2 TRBV5-1 17
CASSYPGELFF TGTGCCAGCAGTTACCCCGGGGAGCTGTTTTTT - TRBJ2-2 - TRBV6-5 11
CASSYLVNTEAFF TGTGCCAGCAGTTACTTGGTGAACACTGAAGCTTTCTTT - TRBJ1-1 - TRBV6-5 13
CASSYPGQGGYEQYF TGTGCCAGCAGTTACCCTGGACAGGGAGGCTACGAGCAGTACTTC - TRBJ2-7 TRBD1 TRBV6-5 15
CASGGRAGGYGGNEQFF TGTGCCAGCGGCGGAAGAGCGGGAGGGTATGGTGGCAATGAGCAGTTCTTC - TRBJ2-1 TRBD2 TRBV7-1 17
CASSSNRDSQETQYF TGTGCCAGTAGCTCGAACCGGGACAGCCAAGAGACCCAGTACTTC once TRBJ2-5 TRBD1 TRBV19 15
CASSEGGVHQETQYF TGTGCCAGCAGCGAGGGCGGAGTCCACCAAGAGACCCAGTACTTC - TRBJ2-5 - TRBV25-1 15
CASSIGLAVNNEQFF TGTGCCAGTAGTATTGGGCTAGCGGTAAACAATGAGCAGTTCTTC many TRBJ2-1 TRBD2 TRBV19 15
CASRGTSGAYEQYF TGTGCCAGCAGAGGGACTAGCGGTGCCTACGAGCAGTACTTC many TRBJ2-7 TRBD2 TRBV2 14
CASSEEVLGQGGQETQYF TGTGCCAGCAGTGAAGAGGTGTTGGGACAGGGAGGGCAAGAGACCCAGTACTTC - TRBJ2-5 TRBD1 TRBV25-1 18
CASSDLLGFEKLFF TGCGCCAGCAGCGACCTTTTGGGGTTTGAAAAACTGTTTTTT few TRBJ1-4 - TRBV4-1 14
CASSYNGRSYNEQFF TGTGCCAGCAGTTACAACGGGAGATCCTACAATGAGCAGTTCTTC - TRBJ2-1 - TRBV6-5 15
CASTPKTGPPEQYF TGTGCCAGCACTCCTAAAACGGGGCCCCCCGAGCAGTACTTC once TRBJ2-7 - TRBV6-5 14
CASRRDLNYGYTF TGTGCCAGCAGGAGGGACTTAAACTATGGCTACACCTTC - TRBJ1-2 - TRBV27 13
CAWSSPLAGPLEQYF TGTGCCTGGAGTTCCCCCCTAGCGGGGCCGCTCGAGCAGTACTTC - TRBJ2-7 TRBD2 TRBV30 15
CAWSVLSGGNEQFF TGTGCCTGGAGTGTACTGTCAGGGGGCAATGAGCAGTTCTTC - TRBJ2-1 TRBD1 TRBV30 14
CASSLQGTGELFF TGTGCCAGCAGCTTACAGGGCACCGGGGAGCTGTTTTTT few TRBJ2-2 - TRBV7-2 13
CASSPPTGTGGDEQYF TGTGCCAGCAGCCCGCCTACCGGGACAGGGGGCGACGAGCAGTACTTC - TRBJ2-7 TRBD1 TRBV7-9 16
CASSRGLGHYNEQFF TGTGCCAGTAGTAGGGGACTAGGTCACTACAATGAGCAGTTCTTC few TRBJ2-1 TRBD2 TRBV19 15
CASSPGHFSYNEQFF TGTGCCAGCAGCCCGGGACACTTCTCCTACAATGAGCAGTTCTTC - TRBJ2-1 - TRBV2 15
CASSSDRGNEQYF TGTGCTAGCAGCTCGGACAGGGGAAACGAGCAGTACTTC - TRBJ2-7 TRBD1 TRBV7-7 13
CSVEGSLAGGHEQYF TGCAGCGTTGAAGGTAGCCTAGCGGGAGGCCACGAGCAGTACTTC - TRBJ2-7 TRBD2 TRBV29-1 15
CASSASGSHSGANVLTF TGTGCCAGTAGTGCTAGCGGCTCTCACTCTGGGGCCAACGTCCTGACTTTC few TRBJ2-6 TRBD2 TRBV19 17
CASSQDVGTSYEQYF TGTGCCAGCAGCCAAGATGTGGGTACGTCCTACGAGCAGTACTTC - TRBJ2-7 - TRBV4-2 15
CASSRLGQPNTGELFF TGTGCCAGCAGCCGATTGGGACAGCCGAACACCGGGGAGCTGTTTTTT - TRBJ2-2 TRBD1 TRBV13 16
CASSYSGPGLSEAFF TGTGCCAGCAGTTACTCGGGCCCGGGGTTAAGTGAAGCTTTCTTT - TRBJ1-1 - TRBV6-5 15
CASSPTWGLDYGYTF TGTGCCAGCTCACCCACTTGGGGCCTAGACTATGGCTACACCTTC - TRBJ1-2 - TRBV18 15
CASSPQGGGGYTF TGTGCCAGCAGCCCTCAAGGGGGGGGTGGCTACACCTTC - TRBJ1-2 - TRBV9 13
CASSSTTGGASRTNEKLFF TGTGCCAGCAGCTCTACCACAGGGGGCGCATCCCGCACTAATGAAAAACTGTTTTTT - TRBJ1-4 TRBD1 TRBV7-6 19
CASRAGTASTDTQYF TGTGCCAGCAGGGCCGGGACGGCTAGCACAGATACGCAGTATTTT - TRBJ2-3 - TRBV4-2 15
CASSLEGWGATEAFF TGTGCCAGCAGCTTAGAGGGCTGGGGGGCCACTGAAGCTTTCTTT - TRBJ1-1 - TRBV11-2 15
CASSQCKGIGYGYTF TGCGCCAGCAGTCAATGCAAGGGAATCGGGTATGGCTACACCTTC once TRBJ1-2 - TRBV23-1 15
CATLSAGDEQYF TGTGCCACCCTGTCAGCGGGAGACGAGCAGTACTTC - TRBJ2-7 TRBD2 TRBV6-1 12
CASSQETGFSYEQYF TGTGCCAGCAGCCAAGAAACGGGTTTTTCCTACGAGCAGTACTTC - TRBJ2-7 - TRBV4-2 15
CASSLRGSGRETQYF TGTGCCAGCAGCTTACGGGGATCGGGTCGGGAGACCCAGTACTTC - TRBJ2-5 - TRBV7-6 15
CSVGAGGTYQETQYF TGCAGCGTGGGGGCAGGGGGGACATACCAAGAGACCCAGTACTTC - TRBJ2-5 - TRBV29-1 15